Below, 21 T cell receptor beta chains from the same sample are listed, as sequenced in a study of blood T cell repertoires in COVID-19. Measured with immunoSEQ multiplex PCR; TCRdb has only the in-frame clones, and not every one. The table lists around 60,000 clones, approximately 90% of them singletons. Sequences were obtained from peripheral blood. These TCRs come from a human donor in a cohort sampled during active COVID-19.

The rearrangement joins TRBV24-1 to TRBJ2-3, with D perhaps matching TRBD1 (5 bases). V was cut by 4 bases and J by 4 bases, with 14 bases left in between. From germline, CDR1 is KGHDR and CDR2 SFDVKD. There are 15 residues in the CDR3. Here the CDR3 reads CATSEGLGAADTQYF. The CDR3 DNA sequence: TGTGCCACCAGTGAGGGGCTAGGGGCGGCAGATACGCAGTATTTT.

The CDR3 DNA reads TGTGCCAGCAGCCCGGGGACAGGAATGAACACTGAAGCTTTCTTT. It translates to CASSPGTGMNTEAFF. The V and J genes are TRBV6-6 and TRBJ1-1, with 8 bases fitting TRBD1. The J segment lost 0 bases and the V segment lost 6 bases, leaving 6 bases of the junction unmatched. Germline CDR1 is MNHNY and CDR2 is SVGAGI (reference sequence). This CDR3 is built from 15 residues.

The chain joins TRBV4-1 to TRBJ2-3, with 8 bases lining up with TRBD1. The CDR3 covers 15 residues. Germline-derived CDR1 and CDR2 are MGHRA and YSYEKL. V shed 2 bases and J 6 bases; nucleotides not matched to a gene: 7. The CDR3 loop is CASSQLGQGADTQYF. CDR3 DNA sequence: TGCGCCAGCAGCCAACTCGGACAGGGAGCTGATACGCAGTATTTT.

J is TRBJ1-5 and V is TRBV12-3 or TRBV12-4, with D tentatively TRBD1 (6 bases). Between the trimmed V and J ends, which lost 3 bases and 9 bases, there was a span of 12 bases. The CDR3 consists of 13 residues. The CDR3 is CASSFQGLGPQHF. CDR3 nucleotide sequence: TGTGCCAGCAGTTTTCAGGGGTTGGGGCCCCAGCATTTT.

The chain employs TRBV20-1 and TRBJ1-1; D is unclear. This CDR3 contains 12 residues. Germline CDR1 and CDR2: DFQATT and SNEGSKA (reference sequence). V gave up 3 bases and J gave up 0 bases, with 5 bases separating them. The CDR3 sequence is CSASFMNTEAFF. The DNA for the CDR3 is TGCAGTGCTAGTTTCATGAACACTGAAGCTTTCTTT.

This CDR3 is CASSSPDVSDRSYEQYF. The CDR3 bases are TGTGCCAGCAGTTCCCCGGACGTCTCCGACAGGTCCTACGAGCAGTACTTC. This chain joins TRBV21-1 and TRBJ2-7; the table's D call, TRBD1, was not checked against the DNA. TRBV21-1 corresponds to a pseudogene. The CDR3 totals 17 residues.

Note on this clone: The same CDR3 can be traced to other DNA sequences in this sample. The chain is built from TRBV7-9 and TRBJ2-1; 12 positions agree with TRBD2. The CDR3 spans 16 residues. V dropped 5 bases and J dropped 4; count of bases not matched to a gene: 6. The germline V gene has CDR1 SEHNR and CDR2 FQNEAQ (reference sequence). The CDR3 nucleotides are TGTGCCAGCAGCCCCAGGACTAGCGGGGTGTACAATGAGCAGTTCTTC. Translation: CASSPRTSGVYNEQFF.

CDR3 coding DNA: TGCGCCAGCAGCTTGGTTAGGGGCGAAGGAGAACCCGAGCAGTACTTC. Amino acids: CASSLVRGEGEPEQYF. V usage is TRBV5-1 and J usage is TRBJ2-7, with a weak D call TRBD1 (5 bases). CDR3 length: 16 amino acids. Trimming cost V 0 bases and J 6 bases, with 19 bases left between them. CDR1 SGHRS and CDR2 YFSETQ come from the germline V gene.

The chain joins TRBV28 to TRBJ2-7; D possibly corresponds to TRBD2 (5 bases). The CDR3 has 20 amino acids. Trimming cost V 2 bases and J 2 bases, with 28 bases left between them. Germline-derived CDR1 and CDR2 are MDHEN and SYDVKM. The CDR3 loop is CASSLHETSKEALFPYEQYF. In DNA, the CDR3 is TGTGCCAGCAGTTTACACGAAACCTCAAAGGAGGCCTTGTTTCCCTACGAGCAGTACTTC.

The chain employs TRBV19 and TRBJ2-3; weak D call: TRBD2 (5 bases). V lost 6 bases, J lost 6 bases, and 13 bases lay in between. Germline CDR1 and CDR2: LNHDA and SQIVND (reference sequence). CDR3 length: 13 amino acids. CDR3 nucleotide sequence: TGTGCCAGTAGCGGACGGGATAGGGATACGCAGTATTTT. Protein product: CASSGRDRDTQYF.

The table lists this clone with a count of one. V is TRBV2 and J is TRBJ1-4; D might be TRBD1 (6 bases). V was shortened by 6 bases and J by 3 bases, with 29 bases between the two germline ends. This CDR3 spans 20 amino acids. Germline-derived CDR1 and CDR2 are SNHLY and FYNNEI. The CDR3 sequence is CASRGLGDKPIRSSNEKLFF. CDR3 DNA: TGTGCCAGCAGGGGATTGGGGGACAAGCCTATTCGATCGTCTAATGAAAAACTGTTTTTT.

The J gene is TRBJ2-7, the V gene TRBV5-6; 7 positions match TRBD2. Germline lookup yields CDR1 SGHDT and CDR2 YYEEEE. J gave up 2 bases and V 3 bases, and 8 bases lay outside the gene matches. The CDR3 totals 15 residues. CDR3: CASSWGRAEAYEQYF. CDR3 nucleotides: TGTGCCAGCAGCTGGGGGAGGGCGGAAGCCTACGAGCAGTACTTC.

This chain joins TRBV28 and TRBJ1-1, with a possible D match to TRBD1 (5 bases). V was cut by 10 bases and J by 10 bases, with 16 bases left in between. The CDR3 has 11 residues. Germline CDR1 reads MDHEN; CDR2 reads SYDVKM. CDR3 region: CATRAALGAFF. The CDR3 nucleotides are TGTGCCACCAGGGCGGCTCTAGGAGCTTTCTTT.

The V and J genes are TRBV5-6 and TRBJ2-5, with 10 bases fitting TRBD1. This CDR3 is 14 amino acids long. The V segment lost 0 bases and the J segment 7 bases; nucleotides outside the gene matches: 3. The germline V gene has CDR1 SGHDT and CDR2 YYEEEE. The chain's CDR3 is CASSLGTGGVTQYF. The CDR3, as DNA: TGTGCCAGCAGCTTGGGGACAGGGGGGGTGACCCAGTACTTC.

The chain is built from TRBV3-1 (or the pseudogene TRBV3-2) and TRBJ2-7; 8 bases are shared with TRBD2. The CDR3 is 16 amino acids. Unmatched junction bases numbered 13, after V lost 4 bases and J lost 5 bases. In germline, CDR1 is LGHDT, CDR2 YNNKEL (reference sequence). Written as DNA, the CDR3 is TGTGCCAGCAGCCCAAGGGCAACAGCGGGAGTCAACGAGCAGTACTTC. This sequence encodes CASSPRATAGVNEQYF.

This clone was found once. This rearrangement joins TRBV7-9 to TRBJ2-1; no reliable D call. The CDR3 is made up of 11 amino acids. The V gene lost 1 base and the J gene lost 12 bases, with 7 bases spanning the gap. Germline V CDR1 and CDR2: SEHNR, FQNEAQ (reference sequence). CDR3 sequence reads: CASSLDRWQFF. Here the CDR3 DNA reads TGTGCCAGCAGCTTAGATCGGTGGCAGTTCTTC.

The chain couples TRBV5-1 to TRBJ1-4, with TRBD1 matching over 7 bases. This CDR3 has 14 amino acids. J lost 6 bases, V lost 4 bases, and 6 bases had no gene match. Looked up from germline, CDR1 is SGHRS and CDR2 is YFSETQ. The CDR3 protein is CASSPSGGDEKLFF. The CDR3 DNA reads TGCGCCAGCAGCCCGTCAGGGGGAGATGAAAAACTGTTTTTT.

The CDR3 bases are TGTGCCAGCAGCTTGTCAGTTCCCACTGAAGCTTTCTTT. This codes for CASSLSVPTEAFF. This rearrangement joins TRBV5-6 to TRBJ1-1, with D unclear. This CDR3 contains 13 residues. The V end was cut by 1 base, the J end by 4 bases, with 8 bases between. Germline CDR1 is SGHDT and CDR2 is YYEEEE.

The J gene is TRBJ1-4, the V gene TRBV24-1, with TRBD1 matching over 12 bases. Germline V gives CDR1 KGHDR, CDR2 SFDVKD. The CDR3 has 18 residues. Trimming removed 6 bases from V and 7 bases from J; junction bases left unmatched: 14. This CDR3 reads CATSYTGTGGILSEKLFF. CDR3 nucleotides: TGTGCCACCAGTTACACCGGGACAGGGGGCATCTTGAGTGAAAAACTGTTTTTT.

The rearrangement uses TRBV6-5 and TRBJ1-1; D might be TRBD1 (6 bases). Germline values: CDR1 MNHEY, CDR2 SVGAGI. The CDR3 consists of 13 residues. V was pared by 1 base and J by 8 bases, with 11 bases between. This chain's CDR3 is CASSYYRDEEAFF. The CDR3, as DNA: TGTGCCAGCAGTTACTACAGGGATGAAGAAGCTTTCTTT.

This chain joins TRBV5-6 and TRBJ1-2, with D possibly matching TRBD1 (6 bases). The length of the CDR3 is 16 residues. V shed 4 bases and J shed 0 bases, with 16 bases lying between them. Germline loops: CDR1 SGHDT, CDR2 YYEEEE. CDR3 sequence: CASSPGWGTTNYGYTF. CDR3 coding DNA: TGTGCCAGCAGCCCGGGGTGGGGGACAACTAACTATGGCTACACCTTC.